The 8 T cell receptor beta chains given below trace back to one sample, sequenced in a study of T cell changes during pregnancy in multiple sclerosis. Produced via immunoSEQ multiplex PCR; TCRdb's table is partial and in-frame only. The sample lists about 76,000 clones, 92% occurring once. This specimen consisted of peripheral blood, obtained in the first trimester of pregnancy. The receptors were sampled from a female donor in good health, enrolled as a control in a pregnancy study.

Written as DNA, the CDR3 is TGCGCCAGCAGCCAGGTCGGACTAGCGGACGAGCAGTACTTC. Its translation: CASSQVGLADEQYF. The genes are TRBV4-1 and TRBJ2-7; 10 nucleotides align to TRBD2. V shed 3 bases, J shed 5 bases, and the junction held 4 bases outside the gene matches. This CDR3 contains 14 residues. Per germline, CDR1 MGHRA and CDR2 YSYEKL.

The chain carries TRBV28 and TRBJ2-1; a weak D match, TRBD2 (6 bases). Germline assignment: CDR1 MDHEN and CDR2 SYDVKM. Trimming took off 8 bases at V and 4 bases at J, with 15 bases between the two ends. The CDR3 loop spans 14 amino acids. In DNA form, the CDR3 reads TGTGCCAGCCTCGGGGGTGTGGTTTACAATGAGCAGTTCTTC. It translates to CASLGGVVYNEQFF.

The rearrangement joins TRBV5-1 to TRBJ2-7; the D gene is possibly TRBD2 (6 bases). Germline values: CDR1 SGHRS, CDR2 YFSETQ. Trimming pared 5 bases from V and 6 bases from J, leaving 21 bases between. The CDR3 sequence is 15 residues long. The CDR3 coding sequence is TGCGCCAGCAGAGGAGGGGAGCGACGTGTTGGCGAGCAGTACTTC. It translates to CASRGGERRVGEQYF.

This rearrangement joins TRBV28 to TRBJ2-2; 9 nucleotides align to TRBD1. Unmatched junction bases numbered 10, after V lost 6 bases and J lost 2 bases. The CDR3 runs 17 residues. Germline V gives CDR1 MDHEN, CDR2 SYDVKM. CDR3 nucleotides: TGTGCCAGCAGGGGCCTTGGGACAGGGCTAAACACCGGGGAGCTGTTTTTT. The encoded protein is CASRGLGTGLNTGELFF.

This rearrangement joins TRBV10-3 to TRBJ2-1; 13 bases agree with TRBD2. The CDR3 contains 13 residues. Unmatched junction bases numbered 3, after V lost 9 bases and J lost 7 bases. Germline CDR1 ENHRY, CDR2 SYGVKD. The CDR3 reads CAIGTSGTNEQFF. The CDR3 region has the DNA TGTGCCATAGGGACTAGCGGGACAAATGAGCAGTTCTTC.

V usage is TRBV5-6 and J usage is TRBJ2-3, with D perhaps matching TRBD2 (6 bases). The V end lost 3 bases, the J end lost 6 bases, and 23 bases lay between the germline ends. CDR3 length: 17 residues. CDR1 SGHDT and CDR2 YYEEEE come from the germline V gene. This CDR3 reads CASSWRVADSQTDTQYF. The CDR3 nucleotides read TGTGCCAGCAGCTGGAGGGTAGCGGACTCACAAACGGATACGCAGTATTTT.

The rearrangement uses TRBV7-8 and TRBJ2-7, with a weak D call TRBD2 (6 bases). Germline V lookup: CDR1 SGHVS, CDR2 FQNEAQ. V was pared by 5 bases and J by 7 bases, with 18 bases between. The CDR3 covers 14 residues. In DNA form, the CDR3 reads TGTGCCAGCAGCCCCTTCCCGGGAGCTTCTGAGCAGTACTTC. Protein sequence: CASSPFPGASEQYF.

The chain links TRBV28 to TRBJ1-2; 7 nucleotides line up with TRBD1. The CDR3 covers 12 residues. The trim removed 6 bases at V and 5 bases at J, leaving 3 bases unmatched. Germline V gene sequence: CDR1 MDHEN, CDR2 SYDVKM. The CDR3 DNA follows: TGTGCCAGCAGCCGGGACAGTTATGGCTACACCTTC. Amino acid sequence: CASSRDSYGYTF.